The 21 T cell receptor beta chains below come from one sample, sequenced in a study of T cells in Graves' hyperthyroidism and ophthalmopathy. Amplification of TCR beta CDR3 regions was performed using RNA transcripts as template. The primer set for the first-round RT-PCR of the TCR CDR3 was HTBI. TCRdb processed the multiplex PCR reads anew with MiXCR; each CDR3 protein has one entry. The repertoire holds about 400,000 distinct CDR3 sequences, around 15% seen once, with approximately 29% in the top ten. Material: blood. Receptors originate from a man aged 45 to 65 with Graves' ophthalmopathy.

This rearrangement joins TRBV10-3 to TRBJ1-1; TRBD1 matches 10 bases. The germline V gene has CDR1 ENHRY and CDR2 SYGVKD. The junction had 6 bases not matched to a gene; V was cut back by 10 bases and J by 4 bases. The CDR3 loop spans 13 amino acids. The DNA for the CDR3 is TGTGCCACATCGGGACAGGGGAGCACTGAAGCTTTCTTT. Amino acids: CATSGQGSTEAFF.

This clonotype was recorded at least ten times. J is TRBJ1-1 and V is TRBV29-1; 11 bases fit TRBD1. Germline CDR1 reads SQVTM; CDR2 reads ANQGSEA. The ends lost 6 bases at V and 3 bases at J; junction bases unmatched: 12. The CDR3 has 16 amino acids. This CDR3 is CSVMGGTGGLYTEAFF. The CDR3 DNA is TGCAGCGTCATGGGGGGGACAGGGGGATTATACACTGAAGCTTTCTTT. Full variable domain (missing parts from reference TRBV29-1 and TRBJ1-1): SAVISQKPSRDICQRGTSLTIQCQVDSQVTMMFWYRQQPGQSLTLIATANQGSEATYESGFVIDKFPISRPNLTFSTLTVSNMSPEDSSIYLCSVMGGTGGLYTEAFFGQGTRLTVV.

There are many counts of this clonotype. The rearrangement uses TRBV6-1 and TRBJ2-7, with D possibly TRBD1 on 6 matching bases. Germline CDR1 reads MNHNS; CDR2 reads SASEGT. The CDR3 contains 13 residues. V was pared by 6 bases and J by 4 bases, with 13 bases between. CDR3: CASRVQGNYEQYF. The CDR3 DNA is TGTGCCAGCAGAGTCCAGGGGAATTACGAGCAGTACTTC.

The sample holds a few counts of this clonotype. The chain recombines TRBV12-3 or TRBV12-4 with TRBJ2-7, with 9 bases matching TRBD2. The length of the CDR3 is 14 residues. The trim removed 5 bases at V and 5 bases at J, leaving 7 bases unmatched. Written as DNA, the CDR3 is TGTGCCAGCAGTCCCTCGGGACTAGCTGACGAGCAGTACTTC. Its translation is CASSPSGLADEQYF.

This clonotype appeared many times. CDR3 in amino acids: CASSLVSRTGEAEQFF. CDR3 nucleotide sequence: TGTGCCAGCAGTTTAGTTTCCCGGACAGGTGAGGCTGAGCAGTTCTTC. V usage is TRBV12-3 or TRBV12-4 and J usage is TRBJ2-1, with TRBD1 matching over 7 bases. The CDR3 is made up of 16 amino acids. Trimming took 1 base from V and 9 from J; bases not matched to a gene: 12.

In this sample, this clonotype turned up many times. The chain employs TRBV6-2 or TRBV6-3 and TRBJ2-5; D remains unclear. V dropped 2 bases and J dropped 5 bases, with 3 bases sitting between them. The CDR3 loop spans 11 amino acids. From germline, CDR1 is MNHEY and CDR2 SVGEGT. CDR3 in amino acids: CASSYRETQYF. The CDR3 nucleotides are TGTGCCAGCAGTTACCGGGAGACCCAGTACTTC.

There are a few counts of this clonotype. The chain uses TRBV2 and TRBJ2-6; D might be TRBD1 (5 bases). The CDR3 totals 15 residues. The V gene's germline CDR1 is SNHLY and CDR2 FYNNEI. Trimming cost V 1 base and J 1 base, with 5 bases left between them. The CDR3 DNA is TGTGCCAGCAGTGAAGAGGGGTCTGGGGCCAACGTCCTGACTTTC. Translating gives CASSEEGSGANVLTF.

This clonotype was seen many times. This rearrangement joins TRBV5-1 to TRBJ1-1, with 7 bases identical to TRBD1. CDR1 and CDR2 from the germline V gene are SGHRS and YFSETQ. Trimming at V came to 4 bases and at J to 6 bases, leaving 6 bases not matched to a gene. The CDR3 totals 13 residues. Here the CDR3 reads CASSLRQGAEAFF. As DNA, the CDR3 is TGCGCCAGCAGCCTCCGACAGGGCGCTGAAGCTTTCTTT.

This clonotype has at least ten counts. The V call is TRBV12-3 or TRBV12-4, the J call TRBJ2-3; 9 nucleotides align to TRBD2. The length of the CDR3 is 15 residues. The V segment lost 5 bases and the J segment 6 bases; nucleotides outside the gene matches: 9. CDR3: CASSTRREGGDTQYF. The CDR3 bases are TGTGCCAGCAGTACACGGCGGGAGGGAGGGGATACGCAGTATTTT.

This clonotype was observed many times. V usage is TRBV6-2 or TRBV6-3 and J usage is TRBJ2-7; maybe TRBD2 (6 bases). V lost 5 bases, J lost 5 bases, and 19 bases lay in between. This CDR3 spans 15 amino acids. The germline CDR1 and CDR2 sequences are MNHEY and SVGEGT. The CDR3 DNA reads TGTGCCAGCAGTACCCGTCGGGGGTATTCGGACGAGCAGTACTTC. It codes for CASSTRRGYSDEQYF.

This clonotype was detected a few times. The genes are TRBV5-1 and TRBJ2-3; possibly TRBD1 for D (5 bases). Trimming removed 0 bases from V and 4 bases from J, with 12 bases in between. Per germline, CDR1 SGHRS and CDR2 YFSETQ. This CDR3 contains 15 residues. The CDR3 nucleotides read TGCGCCAGCAGCTTGGCCGGCAGGGTGGCAGATACGCAGTATTTT. Encoded protein: CASSLAGRVADTQYF.

This clonotype came up a few times. The chain recombines TRBV11-3 with TRBJ2-5, with TRBD2 matching over 7 bases. The CDR3 has 14 residues. The V gene end was trimmed by 2 bases and the J gene end by 5 bases; junction bases not matched to a gene: 5. Looked up from germline, CDR1 is SGHNT and CDR2 is YENEEA. The CDR3 bases are TGTGCCAGCAGCTTAAGGGCGGGAGTGGAGACCCAGTACTTC. It encodes CASSLRAGVETQYF.

This clonotype was detected a few times. The genes are TRBV10-3 and TRBJ2-1; 7 bases align to TRBD1. Germline CDR1 is ENHRY and CDR2 is SYGVKD. V was pared by 10 bases and J by 6 bases, with 9 bases of the junction left unmatched. The CDR3 is 13 residues long. In DNA, the CDR3 is TGTGCCACCACCCGGGACAGTCTCAATGAGCAGTTCTTC. Amino acid sequence: CATTRDSLNEQFF.

This clonotype was observed at least ten times. The genes are TRBV18 and TRBJ2-4; D not certain. The CDR3 contains 14 residues. Between the trimmed V and J ends, which lost 2 bases and 4 bases, there was a span of 9 bases. Germline lookup yields CDR1 KGHSH and CDR2 LQKENI. CDR3 residues: CASSPSYEKNIQYF. DNA of the CDR3: TGTGCCAGCTCACCATCGTATGAGAAAAACATTCAGTACTTC.

The gene calls are TRBV2 and TRBJ2-2, with a possible D match to TRBD2 (5 bases). The CDR3 spans 14 residues. The V end lost 6 bases, the J end lost 0 bases, and 8 bases lay between the germline ends. Germline loops: CDR1 SNHLY, CDR2 FYNNEI. Written as DNA, the CDR3 is TGTGCCAGCAGGACTACTGCGAACACCGGGGAGCTGTTTTTT. Encoded protein: CASRTTANTGELFF.

This clonotype was counted ten times or more. The chain recombines TRBV11-2 with TRBJ2-2, with 12 nucleotides matching TRBD2. This CDR3 has 19 residues. The V gene end was trimmed by 2 bases and the J gene end by 5 bases; junction bases not matched to a gene: 12. In germline, CDR1 is SGHAT, CDR2 FQNNGV. CDR3 loop: CASSLTWVTSGRDTGELFF. CDR3 DNA sequence: TGTGCCAGCAGCTTAACGTGGGTGACTAGCGGGAGAGATACCGGGGAGCTGTTTTTT.

The rearrangement joins TRBV6-2 or TRBV6-3 to TRBJ1-5; D gene unclear. Germline CDR1 and CDR2: MNHEY and SVGEGT. V was shortened by 0 bases and J by 6 bases, with 12 bases between the two germline ends. The length of the CDR3 is 15 residues. CDR3 sequence: CASSYSVEMGQPQHF. Written as DNA, the CDR3 is TGTGCCAGCAGTTACTCGGTCGAAATGGGTCAGCCCCAGCATTTT.

The CDR3 region is CASSLNLGGLGGNTIYF. The CDR3 region has the DNA TGTGCCAGCAGTTTAAATTTAGGGGGGCTTGGTGGAAACACCATATATTTT. The rearrangement joins TRBV12-3 or TRBV12-4 to TRBJ1-3; D is possibly TRBD1 (6 bases). The V and J ends lost 2 bases and 3 bases respectively, with 17 bases between them. The CDR3 covers 17 residues.

The sample holds many counts of this clonotype. The chain links TRBV5-1 to TRBJ2-7; 10 bases line up with TRBD2. Germline-derived CDR1 and CDR2 are SGHRS and YFSETQ. The CDR3 is made up of 16 amino acids. The ends lost 1 base at V and 4 bases at J; junction bases unmatched: 8. The DNA of the CDR3 is TGCGCCAGCAGCTTGTTCCTAGCGGGGGCCGGATACGAGCAGTACTTC. It encodes CASSLFLAGAGYEQYF.

Many counts were recorded for this clonotype. The CDR3 reads CASSLGWDRGSPLHF. The CDR3 DNA reads TGTGCCAGCAGCTTAGGGTGGGACAGGGGTTCACCCCTCCACTTT. The chain employs TRBV11-2 and TRBJ1-6; 10 bases agree with TRBD1. The CDR3 contains 15 residues. The V and J ends lost 1 base and 9 bases, in that order; junction bases with no gene match: 3. CDR1 SGHAT and CDR2 FQNNGV come from the germline V gene.

This clonotype was seen ten or more times. The chain is built from TRBV6-1 and TRBJ2-1, with a weak D call TRBD1 (5 bases). This CDR3 has 14 amino acids. The germline CDR1 and CDR2 sequences are MNHNS and SASEGT. V lost 4 bases, J lost 6 bases, and 13 bases lay in between. CDR3 bases: TGTGCCAGCAGTGGGACAAGACGGTCCAATGAGCAGTTCTTC. Residues: CASSGTRRSNEQFF.